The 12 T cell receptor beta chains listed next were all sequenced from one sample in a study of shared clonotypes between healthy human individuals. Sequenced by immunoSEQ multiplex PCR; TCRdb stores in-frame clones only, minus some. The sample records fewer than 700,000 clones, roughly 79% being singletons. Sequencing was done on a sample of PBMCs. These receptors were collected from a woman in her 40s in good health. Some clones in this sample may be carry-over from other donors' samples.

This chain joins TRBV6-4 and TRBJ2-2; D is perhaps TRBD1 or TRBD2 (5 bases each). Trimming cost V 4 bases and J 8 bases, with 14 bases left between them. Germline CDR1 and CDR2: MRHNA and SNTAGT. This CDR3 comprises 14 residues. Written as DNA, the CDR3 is TGTGCCAGCAGTGGGGACCTGTCCTCTGGGGAGCTGTTTTTT. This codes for CASSGDLSSGELFF.

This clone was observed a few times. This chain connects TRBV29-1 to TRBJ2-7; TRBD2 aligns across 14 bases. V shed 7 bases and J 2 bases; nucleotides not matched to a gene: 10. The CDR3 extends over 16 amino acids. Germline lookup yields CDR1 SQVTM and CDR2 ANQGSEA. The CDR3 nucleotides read TGCAGCGCGACTAGCGGGAGGGACTATTATACCTACGAGCAGTACTTC. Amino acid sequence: CSATSGRDYYTYEQYF.

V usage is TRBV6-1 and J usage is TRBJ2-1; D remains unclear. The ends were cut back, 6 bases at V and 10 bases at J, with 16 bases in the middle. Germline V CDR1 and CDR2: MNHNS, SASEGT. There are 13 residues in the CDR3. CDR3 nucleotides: TGTGCCAGCAGGAAAGAGAGCCTCGGAGAGCAGTTCTTC. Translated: CASRKESLGEQFF.

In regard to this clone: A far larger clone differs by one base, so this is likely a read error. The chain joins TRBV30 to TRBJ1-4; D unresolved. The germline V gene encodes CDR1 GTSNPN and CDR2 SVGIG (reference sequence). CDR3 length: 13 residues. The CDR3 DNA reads TGTGCCTGGGGTGTAAACAGCAACGAAAAACTGTTTTTT. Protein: CAWGVNSNEKLFF.

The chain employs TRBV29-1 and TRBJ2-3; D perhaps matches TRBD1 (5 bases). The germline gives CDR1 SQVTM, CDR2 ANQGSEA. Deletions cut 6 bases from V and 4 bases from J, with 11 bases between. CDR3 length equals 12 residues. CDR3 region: CSVTEDADTQYF. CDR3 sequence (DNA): TGCAGCGTGACAGAAGACGCAGATACGCAGTATTTT.

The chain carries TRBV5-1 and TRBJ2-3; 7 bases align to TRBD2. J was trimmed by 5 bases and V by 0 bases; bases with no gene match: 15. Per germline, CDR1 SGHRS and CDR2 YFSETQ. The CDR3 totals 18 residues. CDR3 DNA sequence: TGCGCCAGCAGCTTGGGGAGCCAGGCGGGAGCCCGCGGAGATACGCAGTATTTT. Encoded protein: CASSLGSQAGARGDTQYF.

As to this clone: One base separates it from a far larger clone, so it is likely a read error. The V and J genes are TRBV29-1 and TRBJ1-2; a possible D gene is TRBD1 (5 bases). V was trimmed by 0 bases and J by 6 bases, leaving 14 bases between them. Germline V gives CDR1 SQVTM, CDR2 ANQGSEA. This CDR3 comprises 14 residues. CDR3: CSVEDRGIGNGYTF. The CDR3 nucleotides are TGCAGCGTTGAAGATCGGGGGATAGGGAATGGCTACACCTTC.

The chain's CDR3 is CASSEIGTSGSIEQFF. CDR3 nucleotides: TGTGCCAGCAGCGAGATCGGGACTAGCGGGAGTATTGAGCAGTTCTTC. The V and J genes are TRBV7-9 and TRBJ2-1; TRBD2 aligns across 14 bases. The germline CDR1 and CDR2 sequences are SEHNR and FQNEAQ (reference sequence). The CDR3 runs to 16 residues. V shed 5 bases, J shed 9 bases, and the junction held 9 bases outside the gene matches.

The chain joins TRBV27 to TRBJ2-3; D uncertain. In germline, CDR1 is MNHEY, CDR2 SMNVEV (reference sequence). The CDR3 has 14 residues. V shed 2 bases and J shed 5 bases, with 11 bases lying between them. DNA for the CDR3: TGTGCCAGCAGTTTAATTCTCCGAGGAGATACGCAGTATTTT. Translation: CASSLILRGDTQYF.

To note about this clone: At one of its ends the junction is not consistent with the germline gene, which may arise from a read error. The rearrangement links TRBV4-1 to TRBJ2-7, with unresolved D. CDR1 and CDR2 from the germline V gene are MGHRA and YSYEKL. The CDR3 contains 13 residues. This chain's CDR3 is CASSQLGIGIQLF. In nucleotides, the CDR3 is TGCGCCAGCAGCCAACTAGGTATAGGGATACAGTTGTTC.

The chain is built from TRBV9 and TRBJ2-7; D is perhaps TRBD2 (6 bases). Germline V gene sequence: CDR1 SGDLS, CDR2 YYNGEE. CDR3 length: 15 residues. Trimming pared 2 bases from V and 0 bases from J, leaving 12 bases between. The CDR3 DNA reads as TGTGCCAGCAGCGTGGGACTCCTCAGCTCCTACGAGCAGTACTTC. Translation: CASSVGLLSSYEQYF.

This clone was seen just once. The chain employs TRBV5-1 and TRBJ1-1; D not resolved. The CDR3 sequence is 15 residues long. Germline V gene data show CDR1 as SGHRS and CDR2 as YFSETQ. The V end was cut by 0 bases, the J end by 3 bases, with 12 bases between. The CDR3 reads CASSLAPDLDTEAFF. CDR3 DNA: TGCGCCAGCAGCTTGGCCCCCGACCTTGACACTGAAGCTTTCTTT.